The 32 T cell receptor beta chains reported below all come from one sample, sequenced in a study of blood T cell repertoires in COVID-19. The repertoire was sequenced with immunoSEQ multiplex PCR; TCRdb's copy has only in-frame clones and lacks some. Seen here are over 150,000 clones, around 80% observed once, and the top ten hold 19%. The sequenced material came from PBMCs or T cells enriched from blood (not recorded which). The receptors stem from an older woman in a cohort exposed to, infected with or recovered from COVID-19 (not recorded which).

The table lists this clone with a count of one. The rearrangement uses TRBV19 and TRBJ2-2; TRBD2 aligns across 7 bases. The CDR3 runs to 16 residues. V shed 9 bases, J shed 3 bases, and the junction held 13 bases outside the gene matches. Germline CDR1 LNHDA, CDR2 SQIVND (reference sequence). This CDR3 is CASHDRGRAHTGELFF. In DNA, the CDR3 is TGTGCCAGCCACGACCGGGGGAGGGCCCACACCGGGGAGCTGTTTTTT.

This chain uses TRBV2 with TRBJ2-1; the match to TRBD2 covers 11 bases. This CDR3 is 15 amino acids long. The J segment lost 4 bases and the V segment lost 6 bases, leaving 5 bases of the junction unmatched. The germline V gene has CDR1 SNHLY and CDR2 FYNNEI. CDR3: CASSAGLAGYNEQFF. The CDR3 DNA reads TGTGCCAGCAGCGCTGGACTAGCGGGTTACAATGAGCAGTTCTTC.

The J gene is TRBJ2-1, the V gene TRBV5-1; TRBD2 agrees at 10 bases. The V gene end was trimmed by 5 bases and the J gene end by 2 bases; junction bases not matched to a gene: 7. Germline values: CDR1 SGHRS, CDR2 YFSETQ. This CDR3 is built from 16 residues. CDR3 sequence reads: CASRKASGSAYNEQFF. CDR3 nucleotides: TGCGCCAGCAGGAAGGCTAGCGGGAGCGCCTACAATGAGCAGTTCTTC.

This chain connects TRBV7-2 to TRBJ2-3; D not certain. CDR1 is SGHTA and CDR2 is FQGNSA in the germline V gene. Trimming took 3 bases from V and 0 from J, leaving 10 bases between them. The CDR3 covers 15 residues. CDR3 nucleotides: TGTGCCAGCAGCTTGGGTTCAGCGAGCACAGATACGCAGTATTTT. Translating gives CASSLGSASTDTQYF.

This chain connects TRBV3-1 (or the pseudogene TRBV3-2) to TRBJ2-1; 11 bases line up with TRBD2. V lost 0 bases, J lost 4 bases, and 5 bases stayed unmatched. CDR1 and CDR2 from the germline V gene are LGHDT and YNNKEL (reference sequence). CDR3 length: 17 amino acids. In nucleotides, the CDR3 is TGTGCCAGCAGCCAAGACTTAGGACTAGCGGGTTACAATGAGCAGTTCTTC. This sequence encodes CASSQDLGLAGYNEQFF.

The CDR3 DNA reads TGCGCCAGCAGCACGATACAGGGGGCGGCCGGGGAGCTGTTTTTT. It is translated as CASSTIQGAAGELFF. The chain recombines TRBV5-1 with TRBJ2-2, with 9 bases identical to TRBD1. J was trimmed by 6 bases and V by 4 bases; bases with no gene match: 7. The V gene's germline CDR1 is SGHRS and CDR2 YFSETQ. The length of the CDR3 is 15 residues.

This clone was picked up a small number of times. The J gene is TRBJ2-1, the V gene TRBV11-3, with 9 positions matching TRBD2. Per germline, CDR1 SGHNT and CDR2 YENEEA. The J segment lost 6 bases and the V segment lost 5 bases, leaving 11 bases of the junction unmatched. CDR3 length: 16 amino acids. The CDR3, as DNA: TGTGCCAGCAGCCCCCGAGGCGGGAGGGTGGGCAATGAGCAGTTCTTC. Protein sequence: CASSPRGGRVGNEQFF.

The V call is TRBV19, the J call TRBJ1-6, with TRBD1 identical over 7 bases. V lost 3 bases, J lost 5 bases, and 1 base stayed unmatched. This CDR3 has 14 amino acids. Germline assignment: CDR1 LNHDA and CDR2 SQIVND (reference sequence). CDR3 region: CASSMGQNNSPLHF. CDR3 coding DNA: TGTGCCAGTAGTATGGGACAGAATAATTCACCCCTCCACTTT.

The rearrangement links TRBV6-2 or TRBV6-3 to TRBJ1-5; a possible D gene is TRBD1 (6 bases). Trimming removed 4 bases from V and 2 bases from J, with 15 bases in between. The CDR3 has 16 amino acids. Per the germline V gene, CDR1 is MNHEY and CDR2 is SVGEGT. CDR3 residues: CASSFGPKGGNQPQHF. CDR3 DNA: TGTGCCAGCAGTTTCGGACCCAAGGGGGGCAATCAGCCCCAGCATTTT.

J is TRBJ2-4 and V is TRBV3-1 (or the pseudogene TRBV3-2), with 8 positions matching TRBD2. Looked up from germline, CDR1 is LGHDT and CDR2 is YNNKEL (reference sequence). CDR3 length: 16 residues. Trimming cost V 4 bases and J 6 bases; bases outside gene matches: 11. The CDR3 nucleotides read TGTGCCAGCAGCCTAGGACTAGCTTCCGCGGTAAACATTCAGTACTTC. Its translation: CASSLGLASAVNIQYF.

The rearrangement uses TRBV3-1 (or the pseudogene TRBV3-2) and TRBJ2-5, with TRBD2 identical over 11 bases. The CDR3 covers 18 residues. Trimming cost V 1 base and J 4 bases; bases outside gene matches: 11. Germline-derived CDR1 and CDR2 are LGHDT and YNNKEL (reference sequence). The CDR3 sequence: CASSQGGPLAGVRETQYF. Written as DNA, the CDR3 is TGTGCCAGCAGCCAAGGGGGACCACTAGCGGGAGTTCGAGAGACCCAGTACTTC.

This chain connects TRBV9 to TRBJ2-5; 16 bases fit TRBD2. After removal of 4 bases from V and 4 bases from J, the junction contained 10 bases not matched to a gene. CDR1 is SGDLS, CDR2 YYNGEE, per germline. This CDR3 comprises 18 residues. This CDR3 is CASSRGGLAGGNGETQYF. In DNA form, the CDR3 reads TGTGCCAGCAGCAGGGGGGGACTAGCGGGAGGGAACGGAGAGACCCAGTACTTC.

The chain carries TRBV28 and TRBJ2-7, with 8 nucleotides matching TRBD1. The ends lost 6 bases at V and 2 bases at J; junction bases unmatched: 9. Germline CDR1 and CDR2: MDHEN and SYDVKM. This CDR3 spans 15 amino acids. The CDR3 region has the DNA TGTGCCAGCAGCTCAGGGGCAGGGGGCGCCTACGAGCAGTACTTC. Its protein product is CASSSGAGGAYEQYF.

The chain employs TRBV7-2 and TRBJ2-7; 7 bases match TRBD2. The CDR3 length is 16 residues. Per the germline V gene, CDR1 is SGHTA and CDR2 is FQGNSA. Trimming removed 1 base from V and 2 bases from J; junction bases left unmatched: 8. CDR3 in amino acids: CASSLGASGSPYEQYF. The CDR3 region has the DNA TGTGCCAGCAGCTTAGGGGCTAGCGGATCTCCCTACGAGCAGTACTTC.

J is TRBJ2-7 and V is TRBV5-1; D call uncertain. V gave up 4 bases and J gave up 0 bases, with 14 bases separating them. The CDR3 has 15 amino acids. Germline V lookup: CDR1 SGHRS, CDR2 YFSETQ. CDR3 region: CASSRNRPDSYEQYF. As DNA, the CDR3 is TGCGCCAGCAGCAGGAACAGACCGGACTCCTACGAGCAGTACTTC.

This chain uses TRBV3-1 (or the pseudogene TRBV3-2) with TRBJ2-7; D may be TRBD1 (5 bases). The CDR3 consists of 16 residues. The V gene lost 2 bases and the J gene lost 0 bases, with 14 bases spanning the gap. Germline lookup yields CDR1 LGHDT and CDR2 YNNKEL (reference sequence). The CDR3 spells CASSQWVTDSSYEQYF. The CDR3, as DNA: TGTGCCAGCAGCCAATGGGTGACAGATAGCTCCTACGAGCAGTACTTC.

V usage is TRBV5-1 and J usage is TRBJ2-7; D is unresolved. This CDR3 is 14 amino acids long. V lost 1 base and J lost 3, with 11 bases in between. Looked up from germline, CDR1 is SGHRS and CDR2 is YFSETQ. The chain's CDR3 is CASSLTQVNYEQYF. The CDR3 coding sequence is TGCGCCAGCAGCTTGACGCAGGTTAACTACGAGCAGTACTTC.

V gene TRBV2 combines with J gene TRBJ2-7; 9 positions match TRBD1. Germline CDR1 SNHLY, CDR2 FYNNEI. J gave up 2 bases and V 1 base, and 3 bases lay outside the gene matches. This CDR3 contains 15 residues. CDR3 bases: TGTGCCAGCAGTGAAGGGGACAGGGCGACCTACGAGCAGTACTTC. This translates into CASSEGDRATYEQYF.

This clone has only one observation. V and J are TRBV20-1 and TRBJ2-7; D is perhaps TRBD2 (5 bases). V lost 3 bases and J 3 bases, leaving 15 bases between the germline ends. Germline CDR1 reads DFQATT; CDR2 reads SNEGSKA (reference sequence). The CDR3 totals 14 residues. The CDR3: CSASPGSGIYEQYF. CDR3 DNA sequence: TGCAGTGCTAGTCCGGGATCTGGGATCTACGAGCAGTACTTC.

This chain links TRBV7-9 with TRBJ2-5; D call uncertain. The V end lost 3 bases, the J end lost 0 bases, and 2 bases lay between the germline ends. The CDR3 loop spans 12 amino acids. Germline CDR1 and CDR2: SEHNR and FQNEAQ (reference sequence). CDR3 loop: CASSFDQETQYF. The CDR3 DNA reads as TGTGCCAGCAGCTTCGACCAAGAGACCCAGTACTTC.

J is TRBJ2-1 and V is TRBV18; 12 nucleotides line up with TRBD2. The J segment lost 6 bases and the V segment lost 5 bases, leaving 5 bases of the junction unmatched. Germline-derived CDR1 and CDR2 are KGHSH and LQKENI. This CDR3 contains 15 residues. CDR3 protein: CASSTLAGGSNEQFF. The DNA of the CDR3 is TGTGCCAGCTCAACTCTAGCGGGAGGGTCCAATGAGCAGTTCTTC.

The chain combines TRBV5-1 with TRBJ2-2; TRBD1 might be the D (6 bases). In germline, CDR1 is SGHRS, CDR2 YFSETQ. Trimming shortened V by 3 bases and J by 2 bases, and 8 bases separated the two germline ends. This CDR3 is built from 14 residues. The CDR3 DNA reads TGCGCCAGCAGCTCACAGGGAAACACCGGGGAGCTGTTTTTT. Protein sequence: CASSSQGNTGELFF. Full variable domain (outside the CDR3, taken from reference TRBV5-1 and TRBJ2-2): KAGVTQTPRYLIKTRGQQVTLSCSPISGHRSVSWYQQTPGQGLQFLFEYFSETQRNKGNFPGRFSGRQFSNSRSEMNVSTLELGDSALYLCASSSQGNTGELFFGEGSRLTVL.

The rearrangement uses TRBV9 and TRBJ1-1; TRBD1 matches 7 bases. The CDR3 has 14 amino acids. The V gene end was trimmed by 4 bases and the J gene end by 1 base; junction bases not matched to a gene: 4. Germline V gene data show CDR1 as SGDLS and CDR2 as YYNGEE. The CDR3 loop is CASSPRQGNTEAFF. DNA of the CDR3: TGTGCCAGCAGCCCCCGACAGGGGAACACTGAAGCTTTCTTT.

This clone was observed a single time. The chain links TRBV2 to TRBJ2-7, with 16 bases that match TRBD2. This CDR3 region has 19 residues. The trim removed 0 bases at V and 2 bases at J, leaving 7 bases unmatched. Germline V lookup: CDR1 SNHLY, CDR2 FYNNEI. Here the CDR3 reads CASSEAQGLAGGLTYEQYF. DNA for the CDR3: TGTGCCAGCAGTGAAGCGCAGGGACTAGCGGGAGGGCTCACCTACGAGCAGTACTTC.

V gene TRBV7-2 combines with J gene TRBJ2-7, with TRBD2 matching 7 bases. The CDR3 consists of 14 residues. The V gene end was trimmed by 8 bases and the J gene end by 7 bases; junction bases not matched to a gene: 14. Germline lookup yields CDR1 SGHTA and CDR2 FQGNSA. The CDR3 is CASAWGGGPEEQYF. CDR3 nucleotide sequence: TGTGCCAGCGCTTGGGGGGGAGGGCCAGAAGAGCAGTACTTC.

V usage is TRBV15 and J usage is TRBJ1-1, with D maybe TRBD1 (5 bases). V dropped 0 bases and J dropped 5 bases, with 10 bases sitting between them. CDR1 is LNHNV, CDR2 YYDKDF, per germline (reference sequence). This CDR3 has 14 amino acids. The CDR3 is CATSRDPRGTEAFF. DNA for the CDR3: TGTGCCACCAGCAGAGATCCCCGGGGGACTGAAGCTTTCTTT.

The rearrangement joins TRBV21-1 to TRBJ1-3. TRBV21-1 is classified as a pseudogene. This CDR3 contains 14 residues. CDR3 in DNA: TGTGCCAGCAGCAAAGGACCCGACGGGAACACCATATATTTT. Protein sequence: CASSKGPDGNTIYF.

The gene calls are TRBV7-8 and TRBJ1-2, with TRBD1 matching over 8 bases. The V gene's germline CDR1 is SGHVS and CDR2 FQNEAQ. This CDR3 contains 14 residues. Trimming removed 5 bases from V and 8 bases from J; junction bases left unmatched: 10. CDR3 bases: TGTGCCAGCAGCCGCGGACAGGGAGAGAGGGGCTACACCTTC. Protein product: CASSRGQGERGYTF.

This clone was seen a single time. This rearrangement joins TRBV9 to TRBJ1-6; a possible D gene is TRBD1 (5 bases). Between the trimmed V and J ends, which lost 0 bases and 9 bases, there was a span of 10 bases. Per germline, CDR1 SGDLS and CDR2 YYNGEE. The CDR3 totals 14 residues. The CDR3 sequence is CASSVEAGFSPLHF. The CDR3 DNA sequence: TGTGCCAGCAGCGTAGAGGCAGGGTTTTCACCCCTCCACTTT.

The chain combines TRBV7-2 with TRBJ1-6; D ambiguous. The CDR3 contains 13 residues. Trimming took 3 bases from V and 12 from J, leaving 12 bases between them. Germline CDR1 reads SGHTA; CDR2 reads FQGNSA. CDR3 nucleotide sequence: TGTGCCAGCAGCTTCCGAGCCCCCGGACCCCTCCACTTT. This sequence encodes CASSFRAPGPLHF.

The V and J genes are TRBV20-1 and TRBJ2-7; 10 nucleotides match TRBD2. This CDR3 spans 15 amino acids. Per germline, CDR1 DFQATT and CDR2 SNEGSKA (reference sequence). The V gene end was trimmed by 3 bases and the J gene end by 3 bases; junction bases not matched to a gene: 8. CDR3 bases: TGCAGTGCTAGTCCCGGGACTAGCGCCGTCTACGAGCAGTACTTC. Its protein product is CSASPGTSAVYEQYF.

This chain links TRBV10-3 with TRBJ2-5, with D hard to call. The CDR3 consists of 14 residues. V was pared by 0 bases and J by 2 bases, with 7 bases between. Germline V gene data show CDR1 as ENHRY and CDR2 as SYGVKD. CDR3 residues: CAISESAQQETQYF. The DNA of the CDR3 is TGTGCCATCAGTGAGTCGGCACAGCAAGAGACCCAGTACTTC.